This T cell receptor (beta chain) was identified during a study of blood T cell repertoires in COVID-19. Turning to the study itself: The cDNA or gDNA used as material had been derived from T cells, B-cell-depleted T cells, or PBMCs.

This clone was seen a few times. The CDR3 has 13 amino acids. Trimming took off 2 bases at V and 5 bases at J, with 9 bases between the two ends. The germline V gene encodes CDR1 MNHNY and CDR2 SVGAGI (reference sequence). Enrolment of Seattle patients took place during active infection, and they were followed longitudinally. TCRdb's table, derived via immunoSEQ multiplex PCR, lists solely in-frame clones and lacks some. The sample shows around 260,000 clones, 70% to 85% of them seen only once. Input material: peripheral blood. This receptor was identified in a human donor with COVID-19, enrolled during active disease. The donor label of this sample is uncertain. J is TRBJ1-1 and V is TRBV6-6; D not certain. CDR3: CASSYPGGTEAFF. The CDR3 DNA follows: TGTGCCAGCAGTTACCCCGGCGGGACTGAAGCTTTCTTT.